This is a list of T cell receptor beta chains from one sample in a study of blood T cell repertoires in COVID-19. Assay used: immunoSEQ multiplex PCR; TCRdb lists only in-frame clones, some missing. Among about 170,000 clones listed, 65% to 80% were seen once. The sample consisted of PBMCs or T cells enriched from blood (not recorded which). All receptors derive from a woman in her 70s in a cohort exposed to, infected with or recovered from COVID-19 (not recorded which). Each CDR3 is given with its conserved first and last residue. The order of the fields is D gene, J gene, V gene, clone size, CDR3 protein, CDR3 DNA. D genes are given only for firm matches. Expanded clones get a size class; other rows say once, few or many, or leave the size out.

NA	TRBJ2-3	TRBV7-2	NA	CASSLSPPGSGTDTQYF	TGTGCCAGCAGCTTGTCCCCCCCGGGTAGCGGCACAGATACGCAGTATTTT
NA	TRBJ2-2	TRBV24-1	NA	CATSTGTYGTGELFF	TGTGCCACCAGTACCGGGACATATGGCACCGGGGAGCTGTTTTTT
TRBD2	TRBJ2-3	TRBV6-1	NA	CASSVGTSGSRLDTQYF	TGTGCCAGCAGTGTCGGGACTAGCGGGAGCAGATTGGATACGCAGTATTTT
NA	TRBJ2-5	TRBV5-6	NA	CASKERNQETQYF	TGTGCCAGCAAGGAGAGGAACCAAGAGACCCAGTACTTC
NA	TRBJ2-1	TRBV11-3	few	CASSFLGGLAVEQFF	TGTGCCAGCAGCTTCCTGGGAGGTCTAGCAGTTGAGCAGTTCTTC
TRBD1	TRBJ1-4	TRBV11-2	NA	CASSRAGTVDEKLFF	TGTGCCAGCAGCCGTGCCGGGACAGTGGATGAAAAACTGTTTTTT
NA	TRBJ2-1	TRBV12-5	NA	CASGPPPRHGEQFF	TGTGCTAGTGGTCCTCCTCCCCGACACGGTGAGCAGTTCTTC
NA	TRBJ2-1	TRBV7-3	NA	CASSFSTAVNNEQFF	TGTGCCAGCAGCTTTTCTACAGCCGTAAACAATGAGCAGTTCTTC
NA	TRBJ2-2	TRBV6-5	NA	CATGHMNTGELFF	TGTGCCACGGGACATATGAACACCGGGGAGCTGTTTTTT
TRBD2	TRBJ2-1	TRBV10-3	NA	CAISESASGGDNEQFF	TGTGCCATCAGTGAGTCGGCTAGCGGGGGGGACAATGAGCAGTTCTTC
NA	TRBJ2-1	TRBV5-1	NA	CASSLVGHNEQFF	TGCGCCAGCAGCTTGGTGGGCCACAATGAGCAGTTCTTC
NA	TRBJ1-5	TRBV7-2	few	CASSLVIGVNQPQHF	TGTGCCAGCAGCTTAGTAATCGGGGTGAATCAGCCCCAGCATTTT
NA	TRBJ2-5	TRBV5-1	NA	CASSFGDTNQETQYF	TGCGCCAGCAGCTTTGGGGACACAAACCAAGAGACCCAGTACTTC
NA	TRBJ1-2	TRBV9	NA	CASSRTTGEVEGYTF	TGTGCCAGCAGCCGTACGACAGGCGAAGTCGAAGGCTACACCTTC
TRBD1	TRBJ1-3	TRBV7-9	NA	CASSLGQGNTIYF	TGTGCCAGCAGCCTGGGACAGGGAAACACCATATATTTT
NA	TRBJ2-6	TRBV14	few	CASRTSSGANVLTF	TGTGCCAGCAGGACAAGCTCTGGGGCCAACGTCCTGACTTTC
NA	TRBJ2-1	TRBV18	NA	CASSPPVRSSYNEQFF	TGTGCCAGCTCACCACCAGTGAGGAGCTCCTACAATGAGCAGTTCTTC
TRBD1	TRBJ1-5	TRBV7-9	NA	CAGGTGNQPQHF	TGTGCCGGGGGGACAGGAAATCAGCCCCAGCATTTT
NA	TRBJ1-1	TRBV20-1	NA	CSARDRTEAFF	TGCAGTGCTAGAGATCGGACTGAAGCTTTCTTT
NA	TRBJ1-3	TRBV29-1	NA	CSAGGDTQSGNTIYF	TGCAGCGCCGGAGGAGACACGCAATCTGGAAACACCATATATTTT
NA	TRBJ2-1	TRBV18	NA	CASSPIAGENEQFF	TGTGCCAGCTCACCAATAGCAGGGGAGAATGAGCAGTTCTTC
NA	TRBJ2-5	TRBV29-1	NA	CSVENASPQVLETQYF	TGCAGCGTTGAAAATGCGAGTCCCCAGGTGCTGGAGACCCAGTACTTC
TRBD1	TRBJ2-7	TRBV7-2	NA	CASSSLPGQGYEQYF	TGTGCCAGCAGCTCCCTCCCGGGACAGGGTTACGAGCAGTACTTC
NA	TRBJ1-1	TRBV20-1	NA	CSASGGGRLNTEAFF	TGCAGTGCTAGTGGAGGAGGGAGGTTGAACACTGAAGCTTTCTTT
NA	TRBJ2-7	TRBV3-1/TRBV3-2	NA	CASSLSLGDYEQYF	TGTGCCAGCAGCCTTTCTTTAGGAGATTACGAGCAGTACTTC
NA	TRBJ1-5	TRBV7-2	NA	CASSRQQTQPQHF	TGTGCCAGCAGCCGACAACAGACTCAGCCCCAGCATTTT
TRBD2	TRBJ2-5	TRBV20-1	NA	CSARAPGLAGGSQETQYF	TGCAGTGCTCGTGCCCCGGGACTAGCGGGAGGGAGCCAAGAGACCCAGTACTTC
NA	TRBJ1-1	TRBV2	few	CASSETRDTQAFF	TGTGCCAGCAGTGAGACACGCGACACTCAAGCTTTCTTT
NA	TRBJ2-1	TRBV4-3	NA	CASSREWYGSPDLGGNEQFF	TGCGCCAGCAGCCGAGAGTGGTACGGGAGCCCCGACCTGGGGGGCAATGAGCAGTTCTTC
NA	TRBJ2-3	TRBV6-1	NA	CASSEEVIRGDTQYF	TGTGCCAGCAGTGAAGAGGTTATTCGGGGAGATACGCAGTATTTT
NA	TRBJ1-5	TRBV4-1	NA	CASSQDLRHPQHF	TGCGCCAGCAGCCAAGATTTAAGACATCCCCAGCATTTT
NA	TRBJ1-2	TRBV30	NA	CAWSVKGGLFYTF	TGTGCCTGGAGTGTAAAAGGCGGATTGTTCTACACCTTC
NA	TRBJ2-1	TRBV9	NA	CASSARSGNEQFF	TGTGCCAGCAGCGCCCGGTCGGGCAATGAGCAGTTCTTC
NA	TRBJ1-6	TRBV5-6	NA	CASSHGGPGRSPLHF	TGTGCCAGCAGCCACGGGGGTCCCGGACGTTCACCCCTCCACTTT
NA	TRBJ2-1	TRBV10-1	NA	CASSESEGRNEQFF	TGCGCCAGCAGTGAGTCGGAGGGGAGGAATGAGCAGTTCTTC
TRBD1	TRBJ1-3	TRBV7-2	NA	CASSFETGLGNTIYF	TGTGCCAGCAGCTTTGAGACAGGGCTGGGAAACACCATATATTTT
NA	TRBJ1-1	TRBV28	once	CASSSPRGAFF	TGTGCCAGCAGTTCCCCACGAGGAGCTTTCTTT
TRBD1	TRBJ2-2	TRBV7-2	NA	CASSLGPRGLVGELFF	TGTGCCAGCAGCTTAGGCCCCAGGGGGCTGGTCGGGGAGCTGTTTTTT
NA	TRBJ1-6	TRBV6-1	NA	CASSDPRTVRGTSPLHF	TGTGCCAGCAGTGACCCAAGGACGGTCCGGGGAACTTCACCCCTCCACTTT
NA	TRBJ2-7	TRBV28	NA	CASSLTSSEQYF	TGTGCCAGCAGTTTGACTAGTTCCGAGCAGTACTTC
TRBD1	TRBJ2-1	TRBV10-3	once	CAISGYDRGTYNEQFF	TGTGCCATCAGTGGCTACGACAGGGGTACCTACAATGAGCAGTTCTTC